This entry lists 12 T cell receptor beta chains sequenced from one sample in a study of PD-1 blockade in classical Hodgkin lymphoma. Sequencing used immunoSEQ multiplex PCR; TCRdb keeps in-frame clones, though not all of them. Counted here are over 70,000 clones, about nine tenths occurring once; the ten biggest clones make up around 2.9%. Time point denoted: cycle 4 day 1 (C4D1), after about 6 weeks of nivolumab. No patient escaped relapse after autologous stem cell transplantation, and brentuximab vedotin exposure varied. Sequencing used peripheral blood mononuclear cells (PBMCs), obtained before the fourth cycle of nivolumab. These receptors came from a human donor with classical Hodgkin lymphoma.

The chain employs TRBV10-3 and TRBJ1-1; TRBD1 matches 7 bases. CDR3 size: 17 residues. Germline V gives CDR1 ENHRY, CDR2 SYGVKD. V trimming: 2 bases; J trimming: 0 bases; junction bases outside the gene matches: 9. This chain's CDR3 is CAISEIPTGHMNTEAFF. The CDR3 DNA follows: TGTGCCATCAGTGAGATCCCGACAGGGCACATGAACACTGAAGCTTTCTTT.

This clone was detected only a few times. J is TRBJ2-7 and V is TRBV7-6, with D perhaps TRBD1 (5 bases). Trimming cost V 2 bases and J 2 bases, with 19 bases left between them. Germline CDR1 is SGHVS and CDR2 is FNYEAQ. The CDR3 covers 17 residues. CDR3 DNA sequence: TGTGCCAGCAGCTTATGGGGCTTCCATACCCTCGCCTACGAGCAGTACTTC. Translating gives CASSLWGFHTLAYEQYF.

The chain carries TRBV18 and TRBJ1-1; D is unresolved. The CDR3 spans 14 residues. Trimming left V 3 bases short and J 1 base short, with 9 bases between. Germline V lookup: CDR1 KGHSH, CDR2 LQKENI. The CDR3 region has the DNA TGTGCCAGCTCACCTGAATTCGGGAACACTGAAGCTTTCTTT. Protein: CASSPEFGNTEAFF.

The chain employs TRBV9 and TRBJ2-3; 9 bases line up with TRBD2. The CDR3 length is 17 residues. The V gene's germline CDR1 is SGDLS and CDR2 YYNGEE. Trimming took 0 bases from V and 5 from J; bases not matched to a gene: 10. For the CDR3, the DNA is TGTGCCAGCAGCGTAGCTCCGGCGGGGGGGCCCGAAGATACGCAGTATTTT. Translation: CASSVAPAGGPEDTQYF.

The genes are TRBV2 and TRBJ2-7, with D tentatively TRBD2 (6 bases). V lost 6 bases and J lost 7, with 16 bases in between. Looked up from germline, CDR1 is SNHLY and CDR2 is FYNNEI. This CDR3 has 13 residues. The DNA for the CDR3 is TGTGCCAGCAGGCCCACCGGAGGGCCGGAGCAGTACTTC. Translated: CASRPTGGPEQYF.

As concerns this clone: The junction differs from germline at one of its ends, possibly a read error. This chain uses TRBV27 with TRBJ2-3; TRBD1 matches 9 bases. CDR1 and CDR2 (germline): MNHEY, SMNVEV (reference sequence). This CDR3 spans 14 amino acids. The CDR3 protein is CASSLWGDRAPLAF. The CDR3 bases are TGTGCCAGCAGTTTATGGGGGGACAGGGCCCCCTTAGCTTTT.

In DNA form, the CDR3 reads TGTGCCTGGAGCGAAAGACTCGACACCGGGGAGCTGTTTTTT. This sequence encodes CAWSERLDTGELFF. The genes are TRBV30 and TRBJ2-2; D uncertain. Germline values: CDR1 GTSNPN, CDR2 SVGIG (reference sequence). V gave up 3 bases and J gave up 3 bases, with 11 bases separating them. The CDR3 runs 14 residues.

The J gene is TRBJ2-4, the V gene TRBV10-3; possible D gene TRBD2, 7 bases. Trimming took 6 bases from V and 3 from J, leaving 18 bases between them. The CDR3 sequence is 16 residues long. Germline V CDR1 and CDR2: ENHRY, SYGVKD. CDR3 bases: TGTGCCATCAGGAACCCCCTAGGGGGGGACAAAAACATTCAGTACTTC. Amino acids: CAIRNPLGGDKNIQYF.

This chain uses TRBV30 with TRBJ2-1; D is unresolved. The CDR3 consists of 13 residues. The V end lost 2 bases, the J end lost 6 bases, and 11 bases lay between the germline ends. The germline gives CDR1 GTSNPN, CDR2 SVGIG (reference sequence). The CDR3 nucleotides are TGTGCCTGGAGTCCGCGACTTAGCAATGAGCAGTTCTTC. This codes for CAWSPRLSNEQFF.

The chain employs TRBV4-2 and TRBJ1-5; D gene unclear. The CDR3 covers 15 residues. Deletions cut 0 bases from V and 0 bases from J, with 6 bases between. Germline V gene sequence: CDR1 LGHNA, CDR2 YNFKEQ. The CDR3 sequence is CASSQDWFSNQPQHF. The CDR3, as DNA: TGTGCCAGCAGCCAAGATTGGTTTAGCAATCAGCCCCAGCATTTT.

The CDR3 DNA sequence: TGTGCCAGCTCACCTTCGGGGACAGGGATTAATGAAAAACTGTTTTTT. It is translated as CASSPSGTGINEKLFF. J is TRBJ1-4 and V is TRBV18; 9 positions agree with TRBD1. V gave up 3 bases and J gave up 4 bases; unmatched junction bases: 6. In germline, CDR1 is KGHSH, CDR2 LQKENI. The CDR3 length is 16 residues.

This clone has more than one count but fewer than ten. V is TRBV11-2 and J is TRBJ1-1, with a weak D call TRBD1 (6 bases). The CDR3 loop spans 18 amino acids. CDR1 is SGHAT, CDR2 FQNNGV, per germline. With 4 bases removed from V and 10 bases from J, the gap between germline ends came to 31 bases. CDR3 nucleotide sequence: TGTGCCAGCAGCTCGATAACAGGGAGTCGAAGCCAGAAAGCCGGAGCTTTCTTT. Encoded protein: CASSSITGSRSQKAGAFF.